This entry describes one T cell receptor beta chain. Germline V CDR1 and CDR2: SGHTA, FQGNSA. The CDR3 has 15 amino acids. Trimming cost V 9 bases and J 0 bases; bases outside gene matches: 9. One Seattle source followed patients from active infection through their disease course. As originally analysed: Reference gene primer amplification gave estimated nucleated cell counts. Using immunoSEQ multiplex PCR, the repertoire was profiled, and TCRdb retains in-frame clones only, with some absent. From that table come the V and J calls and clone size; the DNA was used to work out D and trimming. This table has 450,000 or so clones, 70% to 90% appearing once. This sample was included in a study of blood T cell repertoires in COVID-19.

The clonotype comes from a man aged 18 to 35 with COVID-19, enrolled during active disease. This chain joins TRBV7-2 and TRBJ1-1; TRBD1 matches at 8 bases. Sequenced input: peripheral blood. CDR3 bases: TGTGCCAGTCACAGGACAGGGACACTGAACACTGAAGCTTTCTTT. Residues: CASHRTGTLNTEAFF.